This is a list of T cell receptor beta chains from one sample in a study of cytomegalovirus exposure and HLA in healthy donors. Produced via immunoSEQ multiplex PCR; TCRdb's table is partial and in-frame only. Here the sample spans around 150,000 clones, about 80% being singletons. The sequenced material came from PBMCs. The receptors shown here come from a young man in good health and CMV-seronegative. Both conserved end residues are part of each CDR3. D genes are given only for firm matches. Not every row has a clone size; where given, it reads once, few, many or a size class.

CDR3aa	CDR3nt	d_gene	abundance	v_gene	j_gene
CATSPRGETQYF	TGTGCCACCAGCCCGCGGGGGGAGACCCAGTACTTC	TRBD2	.	TRBV15	TRBJ2-5
CASSLPGESGGYEQYF	TGTGCCAGCAGTCTACCGGGGGAATCGGGAGGGTACGAGCAGTACTTC	TRBD2	few	TRBV28	TRBJ2-7
CASSSLRSTSYSGNTIYF	TGTGCCAGCAGCTCCCTTCGCTCTACTAGCTACTCTGGAAACACCATATATTTT	.	once	TRBV11-2	TRBJ1-3
CATSSRDSPGNTIYF	TGTGCCACCAGCAGCCGAGACAGTCCTGGAAACACCATATATTTT	.	.	TRBV15	TRBJ1-3
CASSFSGGMDGYTF	TGTGCCAGCAGCTTTTCGGGGGGTATGGATGGCTACACCTTC	.	.	TRBV7-9	TRBJ1-2
CASSPGTGDQPQHF	TGCGCCAGCAGCCCCGGGACAGGGGACCAGCCCCAGCATTTT	TRBD1	.	TRBV5-1	TRBJ1-5
CASSVDRASQETQYF	TGTGCCAGCAGCGTAGACAGGGCGTCCCAAGAGACCCAGTACTTC	TRBD1	.	TRBV11-1	TRBJ2-5
CASSLGGRGGANVLTF	TGTGCCAGCAGCTTAGGAGGCCGGGGAGGGGCCAACGTCCTGACTTTC	.	.	TRBV7-9	TRBJ2-6
CASSPSGVGIAGAVNTQYF	TGTGCCAGCAGCCCGTCGGGGGTCGGGATAGCGGGAGCGGTGAATACGCAGTATTTT	TRBD2	.	TRBV13	TRBJ2-3
CASSLITGFRHTGELFF	TGTGCCAGCAGCCTCATCACAGGGTTTAGGCACACCGGGGAGCTGTTTTTT	.	.	TRBV7-6	TRBJ2-2
CASSRGETQYF	TGTGCCAGCAGTAGGGGAGAGACCCAGTACTTC	.	.	TRBV2	TRBJ2-5
CASSLRAEGGYGYTF	TGTGCCAGCAGCTTAAGGGCGGAGGGAGGCTATGGCTACACCTTC	.	.	TRBV7-2	TRBJ1-2
CASSLMTDTQYF	TGTGCCAGCAGCCTAATGACAGATACGCAGTATTTT	.	.	TRBV7-2	TRBJ2-3
CASSLARSGGEKLFF	TGTGCCAGCAGCTTAGCGAGGTCGGGCGGGGAAAAACTGTTTTTT	.	.	TRBV7-2	TRBJ1-4
CASSEPRLVETQYF	TGTGCCAGCAGTGAACCGCGACTGGTGGAGACCCAGTACTTC	.	.	TRBV6-1	TRBJ2-5
CASSASGRLYNEQFF	TGTGCCAGCAGTGCCAGCGGGAGGCTGTACAATGAGCAGTTCTTC	TRBD2	.	TRBV28	TRBJ2-1
CASSSGGRAQDTQYF	TGCGCCAGCAGCTCCGGTGGGAGGGCACAAGATACGCAGTATTTT	TRBD2	.	TRBV5-1	TRBJ2-3
CASSLSMSNEQFF	TGTGCTAGCAGCTTATCTATGAGTAATGAGCAGTTCTTC	.	once	TRBV7-7	TRBJ2-1
CASSIGQGRSTEAFF	TGTGCCAGTAGTATCGGACAGGGGCGAAGCACTGAAGCTTTCTTT	TRBD1	.	TRBV19	TRBJ1-1
CATSRDRDSPLHF	TGTGCCACTAGCCGGGACAGGGATTCACCCCTCCACTTT	TRBD1	.	TRBV10-3	TRBJ1-6
CASTWTSGSVYEQYF	TGTGCCAGCACCTGGACTAGCGGGAGTGTATACGAGCAGTACTTC	TRBD2	.	TRBV7-2	TRBJ2-7
CASTRQDNQPQHF	TGTGCCAGCACCAGACAGGACAATCAGCCCCAGCATTTT	.	.	TRBV6-6	TRBJ1-5